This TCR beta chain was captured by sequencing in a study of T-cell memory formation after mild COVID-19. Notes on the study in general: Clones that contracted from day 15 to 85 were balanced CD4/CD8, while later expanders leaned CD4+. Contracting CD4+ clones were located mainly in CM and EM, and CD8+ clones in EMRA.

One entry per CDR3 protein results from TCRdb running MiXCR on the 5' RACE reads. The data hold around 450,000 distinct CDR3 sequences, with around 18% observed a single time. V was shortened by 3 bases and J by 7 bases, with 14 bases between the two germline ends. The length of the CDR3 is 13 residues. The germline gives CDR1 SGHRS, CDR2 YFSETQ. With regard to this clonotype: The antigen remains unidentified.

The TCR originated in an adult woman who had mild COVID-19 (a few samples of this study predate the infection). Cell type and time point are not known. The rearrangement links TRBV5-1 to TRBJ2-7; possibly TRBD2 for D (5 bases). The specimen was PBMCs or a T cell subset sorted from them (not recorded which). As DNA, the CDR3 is TGCGCCAGCAGCTGGGGAGATGGTGGTGAGCAGTACTTC. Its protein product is CASSWGDGGEQYF.